This T cell receptor beta chain was observed in a study of OX40 agonist ivuxolimab in advanced cancers. As for the study in general: Patients received the agonistic anti-OX40 (CD134) antibody ivuxolimab. Patients received ivuxolimab, an intravenous treatment, every 2 weeks at 0.01 to 10 mg/kg. Males comprised approximately 84% of the group, whose mean age was 60 years (range 23 to 79).

The assay was immunoSEQ multiplex PCR, and TCRdb's table has in-frame clones only and misses some. The table records 100,000 to 150,000 clones, less than 95% of them present only once. This specimen was CD4+ or CD8+ T cells sorted from blood, taken in a trial of the OX40 agonist ivuxolimab. This sequence was found in an adult with an advanced solid tumor such as melanoma, head and neck, liver or kidney cancer.

The CDR3 sequence: CASSGGTSGRPTDTQYF. Written as DNA, the CDR3 is TGTGCCAGCAGTGGCGGGACTAGCGGGAGGCCCACAGATACGCAGTATTTT. This chain connects TRBV6-1 to TRBJ2-3; 15 nucleotides match TRBD2. The V gene's germline CDR1 is MNHNS and CDR2 SASEGT. CDR3 length: 17 amino acids. J was trimmed by 2 bases and V by 4 bases; bases with no gene match: 4.